This T cell receptor (beta chain) is from a study of blood T cell repertoires in COVID-19. Background on the study: Collection of acute and convalescent COVID-19 samples took place in the United States, Italy and Spain. PBMCs, B-cell-depleted T cells, or T cells were the source of the cDNA or gDNA that made up the material.

Ages ranged from about 18 to 89 years, with residence in under 25 US areas. Donors were grouped by their self-reported clinical history. TCRdb keeps only in-frame clones here, not all; method: immunoSEQ multiplex PCR. In the table there are 370,000 or so clones, more than 75% of which are singletons. This TCR was recovered from a young man who had recovered from COVID-19. The sequenced sample was PBMCs or T cells enriched from blood (not recorded which).

The CDR3, as DNA: TGTGCCAGCAGCTTGGCCGGGCGGGGATCATACGAGCAGTACTTC. The encoded protein is CASSLAGRGSYEQYF. The chain joins TRBV5-5 to TRBJ2-7, with D possibly being TRBD2 (6 bases). The length of the CDR3 is 15 residues. Looked up from germline, CDR1 is SGHKS and CDR2 is YYEKEE (reference sequence). Trimming stripped 0 bases from V and 4 bases from J, with 14 bases between. The entire variable domain, with the rest obtained from reference TRBV5-5 and TRBJ2-7, is as follows: DAGVTQSPTHLIKTRGQQVTLRCSPISGHKSVSWYQQVLGQGPQFIFQYYEKEERGRGNFPDRFSARQFPNYSSELNVNALLLGDSALYLCASSLAGRGSYEQYFGPGTRLTVT.